Described below is a single T cell receptor (beta chain) sequence and its context. The antigen is unknown. TCRdb's copy holds only in-frame clones and misses some; the assay was immunoSEQ multiplex PCR. The sample carries roughly 700,000 clones, more than 70% recorded once. The CDR3 contains 13 residues. Trimming stripped 4 bases from V and 5 bases from J, with 8 bases between. Per the germline V gene, CDR1 is KGHSH and CDR2 is LQKENI. This sample is drawn from a study of Ad26.COV2.S vaccination and SARS-CoV-2 variants. For the study at large: The donor was enrolled in the Ad26.COV2.S arm of the COV1001 trial.

Treatment indicated: some 19 received Ad26.COV2.S at low or high dose, single or two shots; 5 received placebo; per-sample allocation not given. Collection of samples fell on day 63 after the first vaccine or placebo injection. Donation came from an adult in Boston who was aged 18-55 years. General study points: Participants in the vaccine arm had higher spike-specific TCR breadth; placebo recipients had lower. Reported post-vaccination CD8+ and CD4+ T cell responses to spike showed substantial breadth.

The chain carries TRBV18 and TRBJ1-4; D possibly corresponds to TRBD1 (5 bases). This TCR came from a person between 18 and 60 years old who received the Ad26.COV2.S COVID-19 vaccine or a placebo. Sequences were derived from peripheral blood, sampled in a trial of Ad26.COV2.S vaccine versus placebo. In nucleotides, the CDR3 is TGTGCCAGCTCACTGGGGCTGAATGAAAAACTGTTTTTT. Amino acid sequence: CASSLGLNEKLFF.